This T cell receptor beta chain was identified during a study of control samples from healthy donors and cancer patients. Assay used: immunoSEQ multiplex PCR; TCRdb lists only in-frame clones, some missing. The sample has 90,000 or so clones; around 84% are singletons. This CDR3 spans 14 amino acids. Losses at the gene ends were 5 bases for V and 5 bases for J; bases not matched to a gene: 5. CDR1 is SGHTA and CDR2 is FQGTGA in the germline V gene. This receptor was identified in a man between 65 and 85 years old with lung cancer. The rearrangement joins TRBV7-3 to TRBJ2-2; 7 nucleotides line up with TRBD1. Sequenced: PBMCs. The CDR3 DNA reads TGTGCCAGCAGCCTGACAGGGCGAACCGGGGAGCTGTTTTTT. Translating it yields CASSLTGRTGELFF.